One T cell receptor beta chain is described in this entry. The CDR3 is made up of 16 amino acids. The V end was cut by 1 base, the J end by 2 bases, with 13 bases between. Germline V gives CDR1 SEHNR, CDR2 FQNEAQ (reference sequence). This entry is derived from a study of blood T cell repertoires in COVID-19. Study at large: T cells, B-cell-depleted T cells, or PBMCs supplied cDNA or gDNA.

Libraries were prepared by immunoSEQ multiplex PCR; TCRdb keeps only in-frame clonotypes and omits some of them. The sample has 110,000 to 150,000 clones; 88% are singletons. The TCR comes from a man in his 70s with acute or convalescent COVID-19. Source material: peripheral blood. The gene calls are TRBV7-9 and TRBJ2-3, with D uncertain. The DNA of the CDR3 is TGTGCCAGCAGCTTAGTCCTGAGTCTAACCACAGATACGCAGTATTTT. Translating it yields CASSLVLSLTTDTQYF.